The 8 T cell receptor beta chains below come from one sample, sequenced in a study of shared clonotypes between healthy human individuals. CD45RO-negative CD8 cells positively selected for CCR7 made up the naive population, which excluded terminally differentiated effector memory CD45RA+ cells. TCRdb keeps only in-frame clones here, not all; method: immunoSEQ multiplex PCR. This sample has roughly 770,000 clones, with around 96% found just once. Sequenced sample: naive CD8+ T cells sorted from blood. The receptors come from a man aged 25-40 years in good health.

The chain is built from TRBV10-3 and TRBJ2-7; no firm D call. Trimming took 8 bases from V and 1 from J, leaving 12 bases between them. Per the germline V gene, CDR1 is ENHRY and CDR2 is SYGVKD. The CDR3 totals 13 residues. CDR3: CAIVKDPSYEQYF. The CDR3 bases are TGTGCCATCGTAAAGGACCCGTCCTACGAGCAGTACTTC.

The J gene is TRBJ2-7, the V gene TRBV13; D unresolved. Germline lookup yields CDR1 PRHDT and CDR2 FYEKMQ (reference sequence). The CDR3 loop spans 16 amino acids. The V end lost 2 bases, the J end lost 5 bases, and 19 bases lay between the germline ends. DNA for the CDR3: TGTGCCAGCAGCTTACGCACGGCCGAGTGGTATGACGAGCAGTACTTC. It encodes CASSLRTAEWYDEQYF.

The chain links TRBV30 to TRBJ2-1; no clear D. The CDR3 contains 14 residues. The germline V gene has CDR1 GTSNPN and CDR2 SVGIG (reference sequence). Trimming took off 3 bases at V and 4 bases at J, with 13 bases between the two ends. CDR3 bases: TGTGCCTGGAGGTTGGGCCACAAGTACAATGAGCAGTTCTTC. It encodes CAWRLGHKYNEQFF.

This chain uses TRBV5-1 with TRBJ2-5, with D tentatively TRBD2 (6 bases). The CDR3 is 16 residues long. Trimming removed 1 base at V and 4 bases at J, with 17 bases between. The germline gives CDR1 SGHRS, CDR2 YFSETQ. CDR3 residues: CASSLYGGASRETQYF. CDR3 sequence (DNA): TGCGCCAGCAGCTTGTATGGCGGGGCCTCGAGAGAGACCCAGTACTTC. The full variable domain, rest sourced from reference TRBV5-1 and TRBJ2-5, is KAGVTQTPRYLIKTRGQQVTLSCSPISGHRSVSWYQQTPGQGLQFLFEYFSETQRNKGNFPGRFSGRQFSNSRSEMNVSTLELGDSALYLCASSLYGGASRETQYFGPGTRLLVL.

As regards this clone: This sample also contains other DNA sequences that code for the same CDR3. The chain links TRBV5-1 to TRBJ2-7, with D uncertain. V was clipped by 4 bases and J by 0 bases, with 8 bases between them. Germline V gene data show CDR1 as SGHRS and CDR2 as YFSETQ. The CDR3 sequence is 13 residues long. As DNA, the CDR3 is TGCGCCAGCAGCCCACAGTCCTCCTACGAGCAGTACTTC. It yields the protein CASSPQSSYEQYF.

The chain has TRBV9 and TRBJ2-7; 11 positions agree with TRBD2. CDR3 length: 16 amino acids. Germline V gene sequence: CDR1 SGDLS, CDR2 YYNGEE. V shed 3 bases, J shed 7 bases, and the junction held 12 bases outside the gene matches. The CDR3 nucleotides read TGTGCCAGCAGCGGAGTGGGGTCTAGCGGGAGGACGGAGCAGTACTTC. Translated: CASSGVGSSGRTEQYF. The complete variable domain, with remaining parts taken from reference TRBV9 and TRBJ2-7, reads DSGVTQTPKHLITATGQRVTLRCSPRSGDLSVYWYQQSLDQGLQFLIQYYNGEERAKGNILERFSAQQFPDLHSELNLSSLELGDSALYFCASSGVGSSGRTEQYFGPGTRLTVT.

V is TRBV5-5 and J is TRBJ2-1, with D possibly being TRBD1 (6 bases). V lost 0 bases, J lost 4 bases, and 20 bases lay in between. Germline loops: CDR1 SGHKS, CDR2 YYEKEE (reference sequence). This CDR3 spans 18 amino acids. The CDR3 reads CASSLDRGHDNHYNEQFF. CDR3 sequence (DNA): TGTGCCAGCAGCTTGGACCGGGGACACGATAACCATTACAATGAGCAGTTCTTC.

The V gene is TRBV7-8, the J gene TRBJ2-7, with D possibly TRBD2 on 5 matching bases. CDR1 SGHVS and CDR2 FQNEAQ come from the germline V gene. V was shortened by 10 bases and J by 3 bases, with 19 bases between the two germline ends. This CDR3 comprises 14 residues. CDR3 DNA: TGTGCCACCTCTCTGTCCGGGGTTGGCTACGAGCAGTACTTC. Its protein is CATSLSGVGYEQYF.